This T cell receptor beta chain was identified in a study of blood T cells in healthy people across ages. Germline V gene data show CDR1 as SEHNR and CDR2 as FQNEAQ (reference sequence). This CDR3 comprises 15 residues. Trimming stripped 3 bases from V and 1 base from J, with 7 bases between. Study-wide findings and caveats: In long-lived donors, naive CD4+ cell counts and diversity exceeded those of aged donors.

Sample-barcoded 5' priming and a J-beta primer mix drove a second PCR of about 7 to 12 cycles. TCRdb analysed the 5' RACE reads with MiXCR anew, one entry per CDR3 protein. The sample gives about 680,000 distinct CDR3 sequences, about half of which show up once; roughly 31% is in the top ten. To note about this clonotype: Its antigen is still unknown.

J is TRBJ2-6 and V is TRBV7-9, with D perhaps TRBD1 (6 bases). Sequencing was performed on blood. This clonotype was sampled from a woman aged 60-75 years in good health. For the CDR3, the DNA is TGTGCCAGCAGCTTTACAGGGTCTGGGGCCAACGTCCTGACTTTC. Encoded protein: CASSFTGSGANVLTF.